This TCR beta chain comes out of a study of cytomegalovirus exposure and HLA in healthy donors. The V gene lost 9 bases and the J gene lost 2 bases, with 11 bases spanning the gap. The CDR3 has 13 residues. Germline V lookup: CDR1 MNHNY, CDR2 SVGAGI (reference sequence). TCRdb's table, derived via immunoSEQ multiplex PCR, lists solely in-frame clones and lacks some. The sample lists about 74,000 clones; over 85% were seen once. The TCR was taken from a man aged 18 to 30 in good health and CMV-seropositive. The sample taken for sequencing was PBMCs. The rearrangement links TRBV6-6 to TRBJ1-5; D not resolved. The CDR3 sequence is CASVTGGNQPQHF. CDR3 bases: TGTGCCAGTGTGACGGGAGGCAATCAGCCCCAGCATTTT.